This T cell receptor (beta chain) comes out of a study of T cells of healthy individuals. Germline lookup yields CDR1 LNHDA and CDR2 SQIVND (reference sequence). Germline trimming cut 1 base from V and 3 bases from J; bases unmatched to any gene: 2. The CDR3 consists of 15 residues. This clonotype was seen only a few times. TCRdb itself ran the 5' RACE reads through MiXCR, one entry per CDR3 protein. This sample has some 100,000 distinct CDR3 sequences, with 17% found just once. The source is a human donor in good health. The genes are TRBV19 and TRBJ2-3; 9 positions agree with TRBD1. The CDR3 sequence is CASSIGDRVTDTQYF. In nucleotides, the CDR3 is TGTGCCAGTAGTATAGGGGACAGGGTGACAGATACGCAGTATTTT.